This T cell receptor (beta chain) was sequenced during a study of neurological immune-mediated disorders. This clonotype was seen ten or more times. Its antigen is unidentified. The study, taken as a whole, reports: No CDR3 amino acid sequences recurred among expanded clones across subjects, suggesting private repertoires in all groups.

One entry per CDR3 protein results from TCRdb running MiXCR on the 5' RACE reads. Here the sample spans about 66,000 distinct CDR3 sequences, about 3.4% being singletons. A total of 2 million PBMCs stored at -80 degrees C provided the unsorted libraries. The origin of this receptor is a man between 40 and 49 years old with multiple sclerosis. Sequencing input: PBMCs.

CDR3 protein: CASVTSGASTDTQYF. For the CDR3, the DNA is TGCGCCAGCGTGACTAGCGGGGCGAGCACAGATACGCAGTATTTT. V is TRBV5-1 and J is TRBJ2-3; 11 bases are a match to TRBD2. The CDR3 contains 15 residues. Germline V CDR1 and CDR2: SGHRS, YFSETQ. The trim removed 7 bases at V and 0 bases at J, leaving 4 bases unmatched.